This paragraph covers one T cell receptor beta chain sequence. The sample holds a few counts of this clonotype. Its antigen is not yet known. One base away there is no much larger clone; base qualities are not given. The data were obtained in a study of vaccination and CD4 T cells after COVID-19 (dated by TCRdb to 2022 to 2024). Regarding the research as a whole: SARS-CoV-2 positivity had been established in the convalescent patients by nasal swab PCR, and mild disease was recorded in several of these patients and severe disease in one. The convalescent cohort comprised six males and four females, including two Hispanic individuals, seven Caucasians, two Asians and one multiracial person. Two doses of either the Pfizer-BioNTech BNT162b2 vaccine (n=8) or the Moderna mRNA-1273 vaccine (n=2) were administered to participants. Post-COVID blood samples were collected from convalescent patients a median of around 96 days after diagnosis, with a range of roughly 35 to 161 days. Post-vaccine blood samples were taken a median of approximately 76 days after the second vaccine dose, with a range of about 12 to 250 days. Culture stimuli were overlapping spike peptide pools from SARS-CoV-2 and from the common cold coronaviruses HCoV-NL63, HCoV-OC43 and HCoV-229E. Control cultures received a CEFX viral epitope pool as the positive control, an HIV-1 Nef peptide pool as the negative control, or no peptide. In around nine COVID-19 convalescent patients and a few infection-naive healthy vaccine recipients, the spike-specific CD4+ TCR repertoire before mRNA vaccination was compared with the repertoire after mRNA vaccination. What the study reported, not specific to this receptor: In convalescent patients, a median approximately 83% of post-vaccine SARS-CoV-2-reactive clones were detected only after vaccination, and vaccine-specific priming was suggested by this finding. Of the vaccine-specific clones found in convalescent patients, nearly all (304 of 307) were mono-reactive for SARS-CoV-2 spike instead of being cross-reactive with common cold coronaviruses. Only a relatively small number of convalescent patients were included in the study, and early timepoints following natural infection were not analyzed. Although the median number of SARS-CoV-2-reactive clonotypes went up from around 20 after infection to roughly 40 after vaccination, the increase was not significant.

Read against the paper, the sample's treatment or condition label means: approximately nine-day PBMC culture with coronavirus spike peptide pools or control peptides (ViraFEST assay). The ViraFEST assay was used in the study, in which antigen-specific T cells were expanded with peptide pools and expanded clonotypes were subsequently identified by TCR sequencing. The positive SARS-CoV-2 PCR tests of the convalescent patients were dated from March to December 2020, before the Alpha, Beta and Delta variants emerged in the United States. Each well held approximately 2 million PBMCs cultured in IMDM containing roughly 5.4% human AB serum and approximately 9.6 IU/ml IL-2, with roughly 9.2 ug/ml peptide pools added. Half of the culture medium was replaced with fresh IL-2-containing medium on days 3 and 7. CD4+ T cells were isolated after less than twelve days of culture through negative selection using the EasySep CD4+ T cell isolation kit. Ficoll-Paque Plus gradient centrifugation was used to isolate PBMCs from whole blood, and the isolated PBMCs were then either used fresh or cryopreserved at -140C. Culture conditions were generally each tested in triplicate wells.

The CDR3 sequence holds 15 residues, the cysteine and phenylalanine included. Only the CDR3 region is kept as DNA, spanning 45 bases read in frame from base 1. The germline V gene (reference sequence) gives CDR1 as DFQATT and CDR2 as SNEGSKA. Unmatched junction bases come to 8, with V trimmed by 2 bases and J by 3 bases. The library was obtained by PCR. At the Johns Hopkins FTIC core, DNA from the cultured CD4+ T cells underwent TCR sequencing with the Oncomine TCR Beta short-read assay. The QIAamp micro DNA kit was used to extract genomic DNA from the cultured CD4+ T cells. Oncomine TCR Beta libraries from cultured CD4+ T cells were pooled with unique dual indexes and sequenced on an Illumina iSeq 100. As for the authors' bioinformatics: Non-productive sequences were filtered out, and CDR3s that did not start with C, did not end with F or W, or were shorter than 7 amino acids were discarded. The MANAFEST web application was used to identify antigen-specific clonotypes by comparing peptide-stimulated wells against reference wells and other culture wells. Positive clones required FDR below 0.05, an odds ratio above 5, and productive frequency above 0.1% in at least two of three replicate wells. Clonotypes that were significantly expanded in both SARS-CoV-2 spike wells and at least one common cold coronavirus spike condition were defined as cross-reactive. Using R version 3.6.1, CDR3 homology was evaluated through Levenshtein distances (stringdist) along with unrooted phylogenetic trees (ape). TCRdb trimmed public reads at Q25 via fastp, called clones via MiXCR and kept in-frame beta chains. Records with the same CDR3 protein are collapsed into one entry carrying the most frequent genes and DNA. The V and J calls shown here were made by TCRdb, not taken from the authors' results. This sample is represented by about 20,000 distinct CDR3 sequences; about 52% of them were singletons. Of the sample, 6.5% to 9% falls within the top ten clones.

This sequence was found in a human donor who had recovered from COVID-19. Sequencing input: CD4+ T cells from blood, cultured in vitro. The chain was built from TRBV20-1 and TRBJ2-7, with 9 junctional bases fitting TRBD1. The sequenced DNA is TGCAGTGCTAGAATTGACGGACAGGGGAGCTACGAGCAGTACTTC. This translates into CSARIDGQGSYEQYF.